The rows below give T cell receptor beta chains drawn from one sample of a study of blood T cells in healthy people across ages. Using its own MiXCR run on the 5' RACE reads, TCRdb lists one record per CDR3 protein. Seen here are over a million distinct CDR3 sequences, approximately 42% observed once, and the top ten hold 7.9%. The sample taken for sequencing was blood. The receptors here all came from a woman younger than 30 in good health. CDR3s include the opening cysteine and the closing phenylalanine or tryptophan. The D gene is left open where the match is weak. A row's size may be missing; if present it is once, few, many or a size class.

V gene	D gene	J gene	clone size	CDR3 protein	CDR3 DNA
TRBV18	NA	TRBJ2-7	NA	CASSPTAFYEQYF	TGTGCCAGCTCACCAACAGCGTTCTACGAGCAGTACTTC
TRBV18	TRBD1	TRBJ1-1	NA	CASSPDRGQNTEAFF	TGTGCCAGCTCACCCGACAGGGGCCAGAACACTGAAGCTTTCTTT
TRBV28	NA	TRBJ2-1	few	CASSFWGRQGDEQFF	TGTGCCAGCAGTTTCTGGGGGAGACAAGGCGATGAGCAGTTCTTC
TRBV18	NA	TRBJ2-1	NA	CASSPSSKLDEQFF	TGTGCCAGCTCACCTTCCTCTAAATTAGATGAGCAGTTCTTC
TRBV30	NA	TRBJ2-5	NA	CAWSQGRRETQYF	TGTGCCTGGAGTCAAGGAAGGAGAGAGACCCAGTACTTC
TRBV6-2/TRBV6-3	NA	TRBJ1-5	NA	CASRRPPGAQHF	TGTGCCAGCAGACGCCCTCCGGGGGCCCAGCATTTT
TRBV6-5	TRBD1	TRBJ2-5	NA	CASSYSPAGGRETQYF	TGTGCCAGCAGTTACTCCCCGGCAGGGGGCAGAGAGACCCAGTACTTC
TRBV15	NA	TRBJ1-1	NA	CATSKGGEAFF	TGTGCCACCAGTAAGGGGGGTGAAGCTTTCTTT
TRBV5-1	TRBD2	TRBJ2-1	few	CASLKTGGEYDNEQFF	TGCGCCAGCTTAAAAACCGGGGGGGAGTACGACAATGAGCAGTTCTTC
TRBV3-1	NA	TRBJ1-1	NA	CASSHRGGGNTEAFF	TGTGCCAGCAGCCACCGGGGAGGGGGGAACACTGAAGCTTTCTTT
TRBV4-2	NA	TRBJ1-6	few	CASSFHREDNSPLHF	TGTGCCAGCAGCTTCCACAGGGAGGATAATTCACCCCTCCACTTT
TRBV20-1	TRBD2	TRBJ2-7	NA	CSALDGTSLSEQYF	TGCAGTGCCCTGGACGGGACTAGCCTGTCCGAGCAGTACTTC
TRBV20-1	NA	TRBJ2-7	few	CSASIRSGNEQYF	TGCAGTGCTAGTATACGATCAGGCAATGAGCAGTACTTC
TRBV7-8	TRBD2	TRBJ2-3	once	CVSSPLAGGPITDTQYF	TGTGTCAGCAGCCCACTAGCGGGGGGGCCTATAACAGATACGCAGTATTTT
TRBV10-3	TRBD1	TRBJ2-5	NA	CAISRTGQSSETQYF	TGTGCCATCAGCCGGACGGGACAGTCGTCGGAGACCCAGTACTTC
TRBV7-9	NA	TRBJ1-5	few	CASSQISVLSNQPQHF	TGTGCCAGCAGCCAGATCTCGGTTCTTAGCAATCAGCCCCAGCATTTT
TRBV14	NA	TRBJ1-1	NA	CASSQDIRTEAFF	TGTGCCAGCAGCCAAGATATTCGCACTGAAGCTTTCTTT
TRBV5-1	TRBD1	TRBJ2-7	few	CASSLIGQGASYEQYF	TGCGCCAGCAGCTTAATAGGACAGGGGGCATCCTACGAGCAGTACTTC
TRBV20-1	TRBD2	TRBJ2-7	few	CSAPPGLAGMFEQYF	TGCAGTGCTCCTCCGGGACTAGCGGGGATGTTCGAGCAGTACTTC